Listed below are T cell receptor beta chains from one sample, sequenced in a study of identical twins. TCRdb re-called the 5' RACE reads with MiXCR, one entry per CDR3 protein. The sample includes 500,000 to 650,000 distinct CDR3 sequences, about 20% seen only once; the top ten take around 0.47%. The sample was also reused in another study, on yellow fever vaccine responses in identical twins.

The sequencing sample was made of CD4+ T cells sorted from blood. Receptors were obtained from a woman under 30 in good health. Both conserved end residues are part of each CDR3. Each record gives: CDR3 protein, CDR3 DNA, J gene, clone size, D gene, V gene. The D gene is left open where the match is weak. Clone sizes are given selectively: once, few, many, or a class where the clone is expanded.

CDR3aa: CASSATGGQPQHF
CDR3nt: TGCGCCAGCAGCGCGACAGGGGGACAGCCCCAGCATTTT
j_gene: TRBJ1-5
abundance: few
d_gene: TRBD1
v_gene: TRBV5-1

CDR3aa: CASSSVSEAFF
CDR3nt: TGTGCCAGCAGTTCCGTCTCTGAAGCTTTCTTT
j_gene: TRBJ1-1
abundance: -
d_gene: -
v_gene: TRBV28

CDR3aa: CASSQGLRDHSNQPQHF
CDR3nt: TGCGCCAGCAGCCAAGGGTTACGGGACCATAGCAATCAGCCCCAGCATTTT
j_gene: TRBJ1-5
abundance: -
d_gene: -
v_gene: TRBV4-1

CDR3aa: CASSEALGVPSYNEQFF
CDR3nt: TGTGCCAGCAGCGAAGCATTAGGGGTTCCTTCCTACAATGAGCAGTTCTTC
j_gene: TRBJ2-1
abundance: few
d_gene: -
v_gene: TRBV7-9

CDR3aa: CASSRDSVIQNIQYF
CDR3nt: TGTGCCAGCAGCCGGGACAGTGTAATCCAAAACATTCAGTACTTC
j_gene: TRBJ2-4
abundance: -
d_gene: TRBD1
v_gene: TRBV6-1

CDR3aa: CASSLAGGLLNTGELFF
CDR3nt: TGCGCCAGCAGCTTGGCCGGAGGACTTTTGAACACCGGGGAGCTGTTTTTT
j_gene: TRBJ2-2
abundance: -
d_gene: -
v_gene: TRBV5-1

CDR3aa: CASSTNIRGPYGYTF
CDR3nt: TGTGCCAGCAGTACAAACATCAGGGGGCCCTATGGCTACACCTTC
j_gene: TRBJ1-2
abundance: -
d_gene: TRBD1
v_gene: TRBV6-1

CDR3aa: CASLQGNQPQHF
CDR3nt: TGTGCCAGCCTTCAAGGGAATCAGCCCCAGCATTTT
j_gene: TRBJ1-5
abundance: -
d_gene: -
v_gene: TRBV28

CDR3aa: CASSRERVRADTQYF
CDR3nt: TGTGCCAGCAGCCGTGAGCGGGTCCGGGCAGATACGCAGTATTTT
j_gene: TRBJ2-3
abundance: -
d_gene: -
v_gene: TRBV5-6

CDR3aa: CASTLGTRYEQYF
CDR3nt: TGTGCCAGCACCCTAGGGACTAGGTACGAGCAGTACTTC
j_gene: TRBJ2-7
abundance: few
d_gene: TRBD2
v_gene: TRBV12-3/TRBV12-4

CDR3aa: CASSPVFAGTADKNIQYF
CDR3nt: TGTGCCAGCAGCCCCGTCTTCGCCGGGACGGCGGACAAAAACATTCAGTACTTC
j_gene: TRBJ2-4
abundance: few
d_gene: -
v_gene: TRBV3-1

CDR3aa: CATARTNTQTDTQYF
CDR3nt: TGTGCCACCGCGCGGACAAACACACAGACAGATACGCAGTATTTT
j_gene: TRBJ2-3
abundance: -
d_gene: -
v_gene: TRBV10-3

CDR3aa: CSARSTSGHYEQYF
CDR3nt: TGCAGTGCTAGAAGCACTAGCGGGCATTACGAGCAGTACTTC
j_gene: TRBJ2-7
abundance: -
d_gene: TRBD2
v_gene: TRBV20-1

CDR3aa: CSASLTSGGYNEQFF
CDR3nt: TGCAGTGCTAGTCTTACTAGCGGGGGGTACAATGAGCAGTTCTTC
j_gene: TRBJ2-1
abundance: few
d_gene: TRBD2
v_gene: TRBV20-1

CDR3aa: CASGPNQGPGSCFF
CDR3nt: -
j_gene: TRBJ2-2
abundance: -
d_gene: -
v_gene: TRBV21-1

CDR3aa: CASSLGAMNTGELFF
CDR3nt: TGCGCCAGCAGCTTGGGGGCTATGAACACCGGGGAGCTGTTTTTT
j_gene: TRBJ2-2
abundance: few
d_gene: -
v_gene: TRBV5-1

CDR3aa: CASSSIPGGETQYF
CDR3nt: TGTGCCAGCAGTTCAATTCCAGGGGGAGAGACCCAGTACTTC
j_gene: TRBJ2-5
abundance: few
d_gene: TRBD1
v_gene: TRBV5-5

CDR3aa: CSARDNRGDTQYF
CDR3nt: TGCAGTGCTAGAGATAACAGGGGAGATACGCAGTATTTT
j_gene: TRBJ2-3
abundance: -
d_gene: TRBD1
v_gene: TRBV20-1

CDR3aa: CASSYGRVNYGYTF
CDR3nt: TGTGCCAGCAGTTACGGGCGGGTAAACTATGGCTACACCTTC
j_gene: TRBJ1-2
abundance: few
d_gene: -
v_gene: TRBV6-5

CDR3aa: CASSLATLGTANEKLFF
CDR3nt: TGCGCCAGCAGCTTGGCAACACTCGGGACAGCTAATGAAAAACTGTTTTTT
j_gene: TRBJ1-4
abundance: few
d_gene: TRBD1
v_gene: TRBV5-1

CDR3aa: CASSRGQDYYGYTF
CDR3nt: TGTGCCAGCAGCCGGGGACAGGACTACTATGGCTACACCTTC
j_gene: TRBJ1-2
abundance: few
d_gene: TRBD1
v_gene: TRBV13

CDR3aa: CASSFDRGSNTEAFF
CDR3nt: TGTGCCAGCAGCTTCGACAGGGGCTCGAACACTGAAGCTTTCTTT
j_gene: TRBJ1-1
abundance: -
d_gene: TRBD1
v_gene: TRBV11-2

CDR3aa: CASSVDNLFGETQYF
CDR3nt: TGTGCCAGCAGTGTCGACAACCTATTCGGAGAGACCCAGTACTTC
j_gene: TRBJ2-5
abundance: -
d_gene: -
v_gene: TRBV12-3/TRBV12-4

CDR3aa: CASSLVGGGSAEQFF
CDR3nt: TGTGCCAGCAGCTTGGTCGGGGGGGGCAGCGCTGAGCAGTTCTTC
j_gene: TRBJ2-1
abundance: -
d_gene: TRBD2
v_gene: TRBV5-5

CDR3aa: CAISESGGLAENNEQFF
CDR3nt: TGTGCCATCAGTGAGTCGGGGGGGCTAGCGGAGAACAATGAGCAGTTCTTC
j_gene: TRBJ2-1
abundance: many
d_gene: -
v_gene: TRBV10-3

CDR3aa: CASTEEGLNQPQHF
CDR3nt: TGTGCCAGTACAGAGGAAGGGTTAAATCAGCCCCAGCATTTT
j_gene: TRBJ1-5
abundance: -
d_gene: -
v_gene: TRBV2

CDR3aa: CASSPTAELAGVVETQYF
CDR3nt: TGTGCCAGCAGTCCCACGGCCGAATTAGCGGGAGTCGTGGAGACCCAGTACTTC
j_gene: TRBJ2-5
abundance: -
d_gene: TRBD2
v_gene: TRBV12-3/TRBV12-4

CDR3aa: CASSLSSGTPLWGANVLTF
CDR3nt: TGTGCCAGCAGTTTATCGTCCGGGACACCGCTCTGGGGTGCCAACGTCCTGACTTTC
j_gene: TRBJ2-6
abundance: few
d_gene: -
v_gene: TRBV27

CDR3aa: CATSRDRTGNEQFF
CDR3nt: TGTGCCACCAGCAGAGATCGGACCGGGAATGAGCAGTTCTTC
j_gene: TRBJ2-1
abundance: -
d_gene: -
v_gene: TRBV15

CDR3aa: CASSLVVRQRGNEQFF
CDR3nt: TGCGCCAGCAGCTTGGTAGTTAGGCAGAGAGGGAATGAGCAGTTCTTC
j_gene: TRBJ2-1
abundance: -
d_gene: -
v_gene: TRBV5-1

CDR3aa: CSDGLTEAFF
CDR3nt: TGCAGCGACGGGTTGACTGAAGCTTTCTTT
j_gene: TRBJ1-1
abundance: -
d_gene: -
v_gene: TRBV29-1

CDR3aa: CSARDRSPSSTDTQYF
CDR3nt: TGCAGTGCTAGAGATAGGTCTCCCTCTAGCACAGATACGCAGTATTTT
j_gene: TRBJ2-3
abundance: -
d_gene: -
v_gene: TRBV20-1

CDR3aa: CATSRVKAGAYNEQFF
CDR3nt: TGTGCCACCAGCAGGGTAAAAGCGGGAGCCTACAATGAGCAGTTCTTC
j_gene: TRBJ2-1
abundance: few
d_gene: TRBD2
v_gene: TRBV15

CDR3aa: CASSLLTGLMNTEAFF
CDR3nt: TGTGCCAGCAGCTTATTGACAGGGCTTATGAACACTGAAGCTTTCTTT
j_gene: TRBJ1-1
abundance: few
d_gene: TRBD1
v_gene: TRBV7-6

CDR3aa: CASSVSGGVYNEQFF
CDR3nt: TGTGCCAGCAGCGTTAGCGGGGGAGTCTACAATGAGCAGTTCTTC
j_gene: TRBJ2-1
abundance: -
d_gene: TRBD2
v_gene: TRBV11-3

CDR3aa: CASSLASGRAGAYEQYF
CDR3nt: TGTGCCAGCAGTTTGGCTAGCGGGAGGGCCGGAGCCTACGAGCAGTACTTC
j_gene: TRBJ2-7
abundance: many
d_gene: TRBD2
v_gene: TRBV28

CDR3aa: CARGSRTGGWQETQYF
CDR3nt: TGCGCCAGGGGAAGTCGGACAGGGGGATGGCAAGAGACCCAGTACTTC
j_gene: TRBJ2-5
abundance: few
d_gene: TRBD1
v_gene: TRBV5-1

CDR3aa: CASSSGTGTNRHPDTQYF
CDR3nt: TGTGCCAGCAGCTCAGGAACCGGGACAAATAGACATCCGGATACGCAGTATTTT
j_gene: TRBJ2-3
abundance: few
d_gene: -
v_gene: TRBV11-2

CDR3aa: CASRPSPLAWGEQFF
CDR3nt: TGTGCCAGCAGACCCTCCCCGCTAGCTTGGGGTGAGCAGTTCTTC
j_gene: TRBJ2-1
abundance: -
d_gene: -
v_gene: TRBV12-3/TRBV12-4

CDR3aa: CSARVTAGDEQFF
CDR3nt: TGCAGTGCTAGAGTTACGGCTGGAGATGAGCAGTTCTTC
j_gene: TRBJ2-1
abundance: few
d_gene: -
v_gene: TRBV20-1

CDR3aa: CATHTLADEQFF
CDR3nt: TGCGCCACACACACACTAGCGGACGAGCAGTTCTTC
j_gene: TRBJ2-1
abundance: few
d_gene: TRBD2
v_gene: TRBV10-2

CDR3aa: CSVEWGWGTDTQYF
CDR3nt: TGCAGCGTTGAGTGGGGATGGGGCACAGATACGCAGTATTTT
j_gene: TRBJ2-3
abundance: -
d_gene: -
v_gene: TRBV29-1

CDR3aa: CASSHPLAGGSYNEQFF
CDR3nt: TGTGCCAGCAGTCACCCACTAGCGGGAGGGTCCTACAATGAGCAGTTCTTC
j_gene: TRBJ2-1
abundance: -
d_gene: TRBD2
v_gene: TRBV6-5

CDR3aa: CASSKNSYEQYF
CDR3nt: TGTGCCAGCTCAAAAAACTCCTACGAGCAGTACTTC
j_gene: TRBJ2-7
abundance: -
d_gene: -
v_gene: TRBV18

CDR3aa: CASSLDWGGTGELFF
CDR3nt: TGTGCCAGCAGCTTAGATTGGGGGGGCACCGGGGAGCTGTTTTTT
j_gene: TRBJ2-2
abundance: few
d_gene: TRBD2
v_gene: TRBV7-9

CDR3aa: CASSLLSGTPSTDTQYF
CDR3nt: TGTGCCAGCAGTTTGCTCTCCGGGACCCCTAGCACAGATACGCAGTATTTT
j_gene: TRBJ2-3
abundance: -
d_gene: -
v_gene: TRBV28

CDR3aa: CASRLDSTIPVGYTF
CDR3nt: TGTGCCAGCAGGCTAGACAGCACGATCCCCGTGGGCTACACCTTC
j_gene: TRBJ1-2
abundance: -
d_gene: -
v_gene: TRBV27

CDR3aa: CASSHSAGVSYEQYF
CDR3nt: TGCGCCAGCAGCCATTCAGCGGGAGTATCCTACGAGCAGTACTTC
j_gene: TRBJ2-7
abundance: -
d_gene: TRBD2
v_gene: TRBV4-1

CDR3aa: CASSLAVIVELSSYEQYF
CDR3nt: TGTGCCAGCAGCTTAGCGGTAATAGTCGAGCTAAGCTCCTACGAGCAGTACTTC
j_gene: TRBJ2-7
abundance: -
d_gene: -
v_gene: TRBV7-8

CDR3aa: CASSLTSGYTGELFF
CDR3nt: TGTGCCAGCAGCCTAACTAGCGGGTACACCGGGGAGCTGTTTTTT
j_gene: TRBJ2-2
abundance: -
d_gene: TRBD2
v_gene: TRBV7-8

CDR3aa: CASSTSLAGGRNEQFF
CDR3nt: TGTGCCAGCAGCACCAGTCTAGCGGGAGGTCGGAATGAGCAGTTCTTC
j_gene: TRBJ2-1
abundance: -
d_gene: TRBD2
v_gene: TRBV3-1

CDR3aa: CASSLADRVDGYTF
CDR3nt: TGCGCCAGCAGCTTGGCGGACAGGGTGGATGGCTACACCTTC
j_gene: TRBJ1-2
abundance: -
d_gene: TRBD1
v_gene: TRBV5-1

CDR3aa: CASSYFPGQFYEQYF
CDR3nt: TGTGCCAGCAGTTACTTTCCGGGACAGTTCTACGAGCAGTACTTC
j_gene: TRBJ2-7
abundance: -
d_gene: TRBD1
v_gene: TRBV6-5

CDR3aa: CASSDPGRSTDTQYF
CDR3nt: TGTGCCAGCAGTGATCCTGGACGAAGCACAGATACGCAGTATTTT
j_gene: TRBJ2-3
abundance: few
d_gene: -
v_gene: TRBV25-1

CDR3aa: CASSDGLRGNNEQFF
CDR3nt: TGTGCCAGCAGTGACGGGTTGCGGGGAAACAATGAGCAGTTCTTC
j_gene: TRBJ2-1
abundance: few
d_gene: -
v_gene: TRBV6-4

CDR3aa: CASSRYLTGNTEAFF
CDR3nt: TGTGCCAGCAGTCGCTATCTGACAGGGAACACTGAAGCTTTCTTT
j_gene: TRBJ1-1
abundance: -
d_gene: -
v_gene: TRBV27

CDR3aa: CAIRGDRVGDTEAFF
CDR3nt: TGTGCCATCAGGGGGGACAGGGTAGGCGATACTGAAGCTTTCTTT
j_gene: TRBJ1-1
abundance: -
d_gene: TRBD1
v_gene: TRBV10-3

CDR3aa: CASSLGAGSGNEQFF
CDR3nt: TGTGCCAGCAGTCTCGGGGCGGGGTCGGGCAATGAGCAGTTCTTC
j_gene: TRBJ2-1
abundance: -
d_gene: -
v_gene: TRBV6-1

CDR3aa: CASGQGKGVAYNEQFF
CDR3nt: TGTGCCAGCGGACAGGGGAAGGGGGTGGCCTACAATGAGCAGTTCTTC
j_gene: TRBJ2-1
abundance: -
d_gene: TRBD1
v_gene: TRBV10-3